These T cell receptor beta chains were read from a single sample in a study of shared clonotypes between healthy human individuals. The repertoire was sequenced with immunoSEQ multiplex PCR; TCRdb's copy has only in-frame clones and lacks some. The sample shows about 2.3 million clones, 80% to 95% of them seen only once. The material sequenced was naive CD4+ T cells from PBMCs. Source of these receptors: a man aged 18 to 29 in good health. Some clones in this sample may be carry-over from other donors' samples. The CDR3 runs from the conserved cysteine through the conserved F or W. A D gene is named only where the DNA matches it firmly.

-,TRBJ1-1,TRBV27,CASSLGRGTEAFF
-,TRBJ1-1,TRBV6-6,CASSYSRDTEAFF
TRBD2,TRBJ2-3,TRBV11-2,CASSPLVAGRDTQYF
-,TRBJ2-1,TRBV5-1,CASSPGSPYNEQFF
-,TRBJ2-1,TRBV27,CASSVRRGNYNEQFF
TRBD1,TRBJ2-7,TRBV29-1,CSVDRAGEQYF
-,TRBJ2-4,TRBV19,CASRVQNIQYF
-,TRBJ2-1,TRBV9,CASSVSGGSSYNEQFF
TRBD2,TRBJ2-5,TRBV5-1,CASSFFAGEETQYF
-,TRBJ1-1,TRBV5-6,CASSLLLGGLSTEAFF
TRBD2,TRBJ2-1,TRBV6-6,CASTPSGTSGYNEQFF
-,TRBJ2-1,TRBV4-3,CASSQFRGYEQFF
TRBD1,TRBJ1-4,TRBV4-1,CASSQLGTGDEKLFF
-,TRBJ2-1,TRBV19,CASSIRGYRNEQFF
-,TRBJ2-7,TRBV20-1,CSARGKVEQYF
TRBD2,TRBJ2-1,TRBV4-1,CASSQISGYNEQFF
-,TRBJ1-1,TRBV15,CASQGVLNTEAFF
-,TRBJ2-1,TRBV7-2,CASSVLIRTEQFF
TRBD1,TRBJ2-2,TRBV7-2,CASSSDRGRSGELFF
-,TRBJ2-6,TRBV7-9,CASTTGIRGAGANVLTF
-,TRBJ2-7,TRBV9,CASSTRDGSYEQYF
TRBD2,TRBJ2-2,TRBV13,CASSSLVAGYTGELFF
-,TRBJ2-7,TRBV19,CASSEQGGYEQYF
-,TRBJ2-3,TRBV9,CASTSLGARGTDTQYF
-,TRBJ2-7,TRBV9,CASSVARGTALDYEQYF